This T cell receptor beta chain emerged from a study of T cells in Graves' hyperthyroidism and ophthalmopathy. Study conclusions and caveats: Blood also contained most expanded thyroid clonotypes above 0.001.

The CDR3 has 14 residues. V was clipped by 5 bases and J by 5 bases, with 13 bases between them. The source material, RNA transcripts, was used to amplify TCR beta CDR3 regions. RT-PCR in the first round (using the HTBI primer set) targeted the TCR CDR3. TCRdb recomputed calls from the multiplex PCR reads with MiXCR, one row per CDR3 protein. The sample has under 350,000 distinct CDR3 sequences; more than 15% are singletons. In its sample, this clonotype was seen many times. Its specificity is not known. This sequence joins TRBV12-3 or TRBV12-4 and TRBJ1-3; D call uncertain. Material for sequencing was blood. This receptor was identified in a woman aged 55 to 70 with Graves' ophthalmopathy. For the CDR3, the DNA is TGTGCCAGCAGTGCCTTGGGTGTCAGAAACACCATATATTTT. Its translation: CASSALGVRNTIYF.